The present TCR beta chain was sequenced within a study of technical replicates of blood from a few donors. Germline values: CDR1 SGHVS, CDR2 FQNEAQ. The V gene lost 1 base and the J gene lost 0 bases, with 11 bases spanning the gap. This CDR3 is built from 16 residues. The data were produced by immunoSEQ multiplex PCR, yet TCRdb's version contains in-frame clones alone and is incomplete. Of approximately 53,000 clones in the sample, around 96% were seen once. The clonotype originates from a human donor in good health. Input material: T cells isolated from PBMCs. This chain joins TRBV7-8 and TRBJ2-3, with D possibly TRBD2 on 6 matching bases. The CDR3 loop reads CASSLVAESSTDTQYF. Here the CDR3 DNA reads TGTGCCAGCAGCTTAGTAGCGGAGTCTAGCACAGATACGCAGTATTTT.